This T cell receptor (beta chain) was captured in a study of T cell responses to AZD1222 COVID-19 vaccine. The junction had 7 bases not matched to a gene; V was cut back by 3 bases and J by 5 bases. This CDR3 has 15 residues. Germline V gene sequence: CDR1 KGHSH, CDR2 LQKENI. Profiled with immunoSEQ multiplex PCR; TCRdb holds only in-frame clones, not every one. The data contain 150,000 or so clones, roughly 90% of them singletons. The V call is TRBV18, the J call TRBJ1-1; TRBD1 agrees at 9 bases. Sequenced material: peripheral blood, taken on day 0 of AZD1222 vaccination. The clonotype originates from an adult in good health. For the CDR3, the DNA is TGTGCCAGCTCACCGCTGGACAGGGGTGGGACTGAAGCTTTCTTT. As protein: CASSPLDRGGTEAFF.